The entry that follows covers one T cell receptor (beta chain) sequence. The data stem from a study of blood T cell repertoires in COVID-19. Whole-study context: Sites in the United States, Italy and Spain provided acute and convalescent COVID-19 samples. The analysed material was cDNA or gDNA that came from T cells, B-cell-depleted T cells, or PBMCs.

Seattle-derived patients entered the study during active infection and were followed longitudinally. Per the authors' pipeline: Estimation of nucleated cell counts relied on the amplification of reference gene primers. Sequencing was performed with immunoSEQ multiplex PCR; in TCRdb, only in-frame clones are kept and a portion is missing. The V and J calls and clone size were taken over from that table, and D and trimming were inferred from the DNA. The sample shows 350,000 or so clones, about 89% of them seen only once. Sample: peripheral blood. The sequence derives from a woman aged 25 to 39 with COVID-19, enrolled during active disease.

In DNA, the CDR3 is TGTGCCAGCAGTGGGGGGGAAGCTAACTATGGCTACACCTTC. It encodes CASSGGEANYGYTF. The chain recombines TRBV28 with TRBJ1-2; the D gene is possibly TRBD1 (5 bases). Trimming took 5 bases from V and 0 from J, leaving 10 bases between them. There are 14 residues in the CDR3. Per germline, CDR1 MDHEN and CDR2 SYDVKM.